The 26 T cell receptor beta chains given below trace back to one sample, sequenced in a study of blood T cell repertoires in COVID-19. Measured with immunoSEQ multiplex PCR; TCRdb has only the in-frame clones, and not every one. The repertoire holds some 250,000 clones, with about 91% as singletons. Material for sequencing was PBMCs or T cells enriched from blood (not recorded which). These receptors all stem from a human donor in a cohort exposed to, infected with or recovered from COVID-19 (not recorded which). The donor label of this sample is uncertain.

The V gene is TRBV4-2, the J gene TRBJ2-6, with 7 bases aligning to TRBD2. CDR1 is LGHNA, CDR2 YNFKEQ, per germline. CDR3 length: 20 residues. The ends lost 5 bases at V and 0 bases at J; junction bases unmatched: 16. CDR3 DNA sequence: TGTGCCAGCAGCTACCTTTTTTTTTCCGGGGGGAGCTCTGGGGCCAACGTCCTGACTTTC. Protein sequence: CASSYLFFSGGSSGANVLTF.

This clone has only one observation. CDR3 amino acids: CASSPPGATLYGYTF. CDR3 coding DNA: TGTGCCAGCTCACCACCGGGGGCGACGCTCTATGGCTACACCTTC. V is TRBV18 and J is TRBJ1-2; TRBD1 might be the D (6 bases). The CDR3 runs to 15 residues. Per germline, CDR1 KGHSH and CDR2 LQKENI. V lost 0 bases, J lost 4 bases, and 12 bases lay in between.

V is TRBV9 and J is TRBJ2-3, with D uncertain. V was pared by 0 bases and J by 5 bases, with 7 bases between. The CDR3 runs 13 residues. Per germline, CDR1 SGDLS and CDR2 YYNGEE. CDR3 in amino acids: CASSVDVGDTQYF. CDR3 DNA sequence: TGTGCCAGCAGCGTAGATGTCGGAGATACGCAGTATTTT.

J is TRBJ1-1 and V is TRBV15, with unresolved D. The V gene lost 1 base and the J gene lost 5 bases, with 20 bases spanning the gap. The CDR3 is 17 residues long. The germline V gene has CDR1 LNHNV and CDR2 YYDKDF (reference sequence). The CDR3 DNA sequence: TGTGCCACCAGCAGAGGGCTCCGGGGAACTTTCCTGACTGAAGCTTTCTTT. It yields the protein CATSRGLRGTFLTEAFF.

The chain is built from TRBV3-1 (or the pseudogene TRBV3-2) and TRBJ1-5; TRBD1 aligns across 8 bases. This CDR3 region has 14 residues. Germline V gene data show CDR1 as LGHDT and CDR2 as YNNKEL (reference sequence). With V trimmed by 1 base and J by 7 bases, 3 bases remained unmatched. CDR3 sequence (DNA): TGTGCCAGCAGCCAAGCAGGGGGCTGGCAGCCCCAGCATTTT. It encodes CASSQAGGWQPQHF.

The V gene is TRBV10-3, the J gene TRBJ1-1; D remains ambiguous. The CDR3 contains 12 residues. V lost 3 bases and J lost 4, with 6 bases in between. Germline V gene data show CDR1 as ENHRY and CDR2 as SYGVKD. CDR3 sequence: CAISDSVTEAFF. In nucleotides, the CDR3 is TGTGCCATCAGTGATTCAGTCACTGAAGCTTTCTTT.

The chain recombines TRBV6-4 with TRBJ2-7; D gene unclear. The germline CDR1 and CDR2 sequences are MRHNA and SNTAGT. The CDR3 has 15 residues. With 2 bases removed from V and 3 bases from J, the gap between germline ends came to 14 bases. Written as DNA, the CDR3 is TGTGCCAGCAGTGACCCCCGAGGCTACCTCTACGAGCAGTACTTC. Its translation is CASSDPRGYLYEQYF.

This chain links TRBV4-2 with TRBJ1-4, with 9 bases fitting TRBD1. The germline CDR1 and CDR2 sequences are LGHNA and YNFKEQ. The CDR3 is 14 residues long. The V and J ends lost 6 bases and 8 bases, in that order; junction bases with no gene match: 7. The CDR3 DNA is TGTGCCAGCAGTCCCGGGACAGGGAACGAAAAACTGTTTTTT. It is translated as CASSPGTGNEKLFF.

This rearrangement joins TRBV19 to TRBJ1-5, with D maybe TRBD1 (5 bases). With 3 bases removed from V and 2 bases from J, the gap between germline ends came to 17 bases. The CDR3 is made up of 17 amino acids. Germline CDR1 is LNHDA and CDR2 is SQIVND (reference sequence). The CDR3 reads CASSMSQGRSGNQPQHF. In nucleotides, the CDR3 is TGTGCCAGTAGTATGTCCCAGGGCCGATCCGGCAATCAGCCCCAGCATTTT. Supplemented by reference TRBV19 and TRBJ1-5, the full variable domain reads DGGITQSPKYLFRKEGQNVTLSCEQNLNHDAMYWYRQDPGQGLRLIYYSQIVNDFQKGDIAEGYSVSREKKESFPLTVTSAQKNPTAFYLCASSMSQGRSGNQPQHFGDGTRLSIL.

The V and J genes are TRBV9 and TRBJ1-2; no definite D call. This CDR3 is 14 amino acids long. The germline V gene has CDR1 SGDLS and CDR2 YYNGEE. The ends were cut back, 0 bases at V and 2 bases at J, with 8 bases in the middle. The CDR3 DNA follows: TGTGCCAGCAGCGTAGTCGCTACCAACTATGGCTACACCTTC. This sequence encodes CASSVVATNYGYTF.

This clone was recorded once. This sequence joins TRBV7-2 and TRBJ2-5, with a weak D call TRBD2 (7 bases). The CDR3 runs to 15 residues. Trimming took off 4 bases at V and 5 bases at J, with 17 bases between the two ends. Germline V lookup: CDR1 SGHTA, CDR2 FQGNSA. The CDR3 DNA follows: TGTGCCAGCAGCTATCAGCGGGGCCAGGGGGAGACCCAGTACTTC. Its protein product is CASSYQRGQGETQYF.

This chain links TRBV5-8 with TRBJ2-3; 11 bases align to TRBD2. Germline CDR1 SGHTS, CDR2 YDEGEE. V was clipped by 0 bases and J by 4 bases; unmatched bases: 4. The CDR3 contains 16 residues. The DNA for the CDR3 is TGTGCCAGCAGCTTGGCCCTAGCGGGGGGAGCAGATACGCAGTATTTT. It encodes CASSLALAGGADTQYF.

The chain carries TRBV28 and TRBJ2-3, with a weak D call TRBD1 (6 bases). V lost 4 bases, J lost 1 base, and 9 bases lay in between. This CDR3 contains 14 residues. The germline V gene encodes CDR1 MDHEN and CDR2 SYDVKM. The CDR3 nucleotides read TGTGCCAGCAGTTCAGAGGGGGGCACAGATACGCAGTATTTT. Translating it yields CASSSEGGTDTQYF.

The chain joins TRBV15 to TRBJ1-1; tentative D call: TRBD1 (6 bases). Trimming removed 0 bases at V and 5 bases at J, with 16 bases between. In germline, CDR1 is LNHNV, CDR2 YYDKDF (reference sequence). This CDR3 is 16 amino acids long. This chain's CDR3 is CATSRDGARGDTEAFF. CDR3 DNA sequence: TGTGCCACCAGCAGAGATGGGGCCAGGGGAGATACTGAAGCTTTCTTT.

This clone was picked up a small number of times. V is TRBV30 and J is TRBJ1-5; D is perhaps TRBD1 (6 bases). CDR1 and CDR2 from the germline V gene are GTSNPN and SVGIG (reference sequence). The CDR3 has 13 amino acids. With 2 bases removed from V and 3 bases from J, the gap between germline ends came to 8 bases. The CDR3 nucleotides are TGTGCCTGGAGTAGGGGGATCAATCAGCCCCAGCATTTT. It specifies CAWSRGINQPQHF.

V is TRBV6-5 and J is TRBJ1-4, with no clear D. The V gene's germline CDR1 is MNHEY and CDR2 SVGAGI. V was trimmed by 2 bases and J by 4 bases, leaving 11 bases between them. This CDR3 has 15 residues. CDR3 sequence (DNA): TGTGCCAGCAGTTACCCCGGGTCCAATAATGAAAAACTGTTTTTT. This gives the protein CASSYPGSNNEKLFF.

V and J are TRBV12-3 or TRBV12-4 and TRBJ1-3; D may be TRBD1 (5 bases). CDR3 length: 13 amino acids. The V end was cut by 3 bases, the J end by 15 bases, with 18 bases between. The CDR3 sequence is CASSFPGGDPRYF. The CDR3, as DNA: TGTGCCAGCAGTTTCCCCGGGGGGGACCCGAGATATTTT.

The CDR3 nucleotides read TGTGCCTGGAGTATTCAGGGGGAGACCCAGTACTTC. Residues: CAWSIQGETQYF. The chain carries TRBV30 and TRBJ2-5, with a tentative D call TRBD1 (6 bases). The CDR3 contains 12 residues. The germline V gene encodes CDR1 GTSNPN and CDR2 SVGIG (reference sequence). Trimming left V 2 bases short and J 5 bases short, with 9 bases between.

The chain recombines TRBV5-4 with TRBJ1-6, with 7 nucleotides matching TRBD1. The V gene end was trimmed by 4 bases and the J gene end by 9 bases; junction bases not matched to a gene: 10. The CDR3 runs 15 residues. Germline CDR1 is SGHNT and CDR2 is YYREEE (reference sequence). CDR3 loop: CASSGDRDGGSPLHF. The CDR3 nucleotides read TGTGCCAGCAGCGGTGACAGGGACGGTGGTTCACCCCTCCACTTT. Filled out from reference TRBV5-4 and TRBJ1-6, the complete variable domain reads ETGVTQSPTHLIKTRGQQVTLRCSSQSGHNTVSWYQQALGQGPQFIFQYYREEENGRGNFPPRFSGLQFPNYSSELNVNALELDDSALYLCASSGDRDGGSPLHFGNGTRLTVT.

The rearrangement links TRBV2 to TRBJ2-3; D may be TRBD2 (5 bases). Trimming cost V 7 bases and J 2 bases, with 13 bases left between them. The germline gives CDR1 SNHLY, CDR2 FYNNEI. The CDR3 spans 14 residues. The DNA of the CDR3 is TGTGCCAGCACGAGAGGGTTGGACACAGATACGCAGTATTTT. Its translation is CASTRGLDTDTQYF. Based on the CDR3 plus reference TRBV2 and TRBJ2-3, the full variable domain is EPEVTQTPSHQVTQMGQEVILRCVPISNHLYFYWYRQILGQKVEFLVSFYNNEISEKSEIFDDQFSVERPDGSNFTLKIRSTKLEDSAMYFCASTRGLDTDTQYFGPGTRLTVL.

V usage is TRBV30 and J usage is TRBJ1-2; TRBD1 matches at 9 bases. The CDR3 totals 13 residues. Germline loops: CDR1 GTSNPN, CDR2 SVGIG (reference sequence). The trim removed 4 bases at V and 8 bases at J, leaving 8 bases unmatched. CDR3 sequence (DNA): TGTGCCTGGACCCAACAGGGGGCGGGGGGCTACACCTTC. This translates into CAWTQQGAGGYTF.

The rearrangement uses TRBV27 and TRBJ1-1; D unclear. V lost 2 bases, J lost 7 bases, and 11 bases lay in between. This CDR3 is built from 13 residues. Germline assignment: CDR1 MNHEY and CDR2 SMNVEV (reference sequence). The CDR3 DNA is TGTGCCAGCAGTTTAATTGGGCAAAGTGAAGCTTTCTTT. Protein product: CASSLIGQSEAFF.

This chain joins TRBV9 and TRBJ1-2; 7 bases fit TRBD1. Germline lookup yields CDR1 SGDLS and CDR2 YYNGEE. V trimming: 3 bases; J trimming: 8 bases; junction bases outside the gene matches: 10. CDR3 length equals 14 residues. The CDR3 spells CASSAQDRVLGYTF. CDR3 bases: TGTGCCAGCAGCGCCCAAGACAGGGTACTAGGCTACACCTTC.

The V gene is TRBV15, the J gene TRBJ1-2, with 9 nucleotides matching TRBD1. Per germline, CDR1 LNHNV and CDR2 YYDKDF (reference sequence). The ends lost 1 base at V and 12 bases at J; junction bases unmatched: 9. CDR3 length: 14 amino acids. CDR3 residues: CATSRGRDREYNTF. DNA for the CDR3: TGTGCCACCAGCAGAGGCCGGGACAGGGAGTATAACACCTTC.

The V gene is TRBV3-1 (or the pseudogene TRBV3-2), the J gene TRBJ1-4; D is uncertain. Looked up from germline, CDR1 is LGHDT and CDR2 is YNNKEL (reference sequence). Trimming left V 4 bases short and J 3 bases short, with 15 bases between. CDR3 length: 16 residues. CDR3 region: CASSPNVQIPNEKLFF. The CDR3 bases are TGTGCCAGCAGCCCCAACGTACAGATTCCTAATGAAAAACTGTTTTTT.

CDR3 sequence: CAWSAGGGQDTQYF. In nucleotides, the CDR3 is TGTGCCTGGAGTGCCGGGGGGGGTCAGGATACGCAGTATTTT. The J gene is TRBJ2-3, the V gene TRBV30; 8 bases are shared with TRBD2. Per germline, CDR1 GTSNPN and CDR2 SVGIG (reference sequence). The trim removed 1 base at V and 6 bases at J, leaving 6 bases unmatched. This CDR3 is 14 amino acids long.